This entry lists 14 T cell receptor beta chains sequenced from one sample in a study of PD-1 blockade in classical Hodgkin lymphoma. As to time point: cycle 4 day 1 (C4D1), after more than five weeks of nivolumab. Exposure to brentuximab vedotin varied, and each patient had relapsed following autologous stem cell transplantation. Produced via immunoSEQ multiplex PCR; TCRdb's table is partial and in-frame only. The data hold around 25,000 clones, with about two thirds observed a single time. Sequenced here: peripheral blood mononuclear cells (PBMCs), sampled before the fourth cycle of nivolumab. The receptors here all came from a human donor with classical Hodgkin lymphoma.

The chain joins TRBV9 to TRBJ2-2; 10 bases are shared with TRBD2. The CDR3 contains 17 residues. Per the germline V gene, CDR1 is SGDLS and CDR2 is YYNGEE. Trimming removed 1 base from V and 4 bases from J; junction bases left unmatched: 7. In nucleotides, the CDR3 is TGTGCCAGCAGCGTATTGGGAGCGGGGGGGTTCACCGGGGAGCTGTTTTTT. Protein: CASSVLGAGGFTGELFF.

The V call is TRBV9, the J call TRBJ2-7; TRBD1 aligns across 9 bases. V was clipped by 0 bases and J by 4 bases; unmatched bases: 8. Germline V gives CDR1 SGDLS, CDR2 YYNGEE. The CDR3 totals 16 residues. The chain's CDR3 is CASSVAPQGAKYEQYF. Written as DNA, the CDR3 is TGTGCCAGCAGCGTAGCCCCACAGGGGGCAAAGTACGAGCAGTACTTC.

This clone is judged medium-sized. The rearrangement links TRBV7-9 to TRBJ2-1; D gene uncertain. Germline V gene sequence: CDR1 SEHNR, CDR2 FQNEAQ (reference sequence). CDR3 length equals 13 residues. Trimming pared 5 bases from V and 7 bases from J, leaving 12 bases between. Here the CDR3 DNA reads TGTGCCAGCAGCCCCCGGGCCGGAAATGAGCAGTTCTTC. Protein sequence: CASSPRAGNEQFF.

The J gene is TRBJ2-3, the V gene TRBV7-9; tentatively, D is TRBD2 (5 bases). V was clipped by 4 bases and J by 2 bases, with 13 bases between them. This CDR3 comprises 15 residues. Germline values: CDR1 SEHNR, CDR2 FQNEAQ (reference sequence). The CDR3, as DNA: TGTGCCAGCAGCTACCCCGAGGACTTCACAGATACGCAGTATTTT. It codes for CASSYPEDFTDTQYF.

J is TRBJ2-7 and V is TRBV19, with D possibly TRBD1 on 7 matching bases. Between the trimmed V and J ends, which lost 5 bases and 4 bases, there was a span of 18 bases. Germline CDR1 reads LNHDA; CDR2 reads SQIVND (reference sequence). The CDR3 is made up of 15 amino acids. Written as DNA, the CDR3 is TGTGCCAGTAGTCCCATACAGGGGACTCTATACGAGCAGTACTTC. Translated: CASSPIQGTLYEQYF. Full variable domain (remainder filled in from reference TRBV19 and TRBJ2-7): DGGITQSPKYLFRKEGQNVTLSCEQNLNHDAMYWYRQDPGQGLRLIYYSQIVNDFQKGDIAEGYSVSREKKESFPLTVTSAQKNPTAFYLCASSPIQGTLYEQYFGPGTRLTVT.

V gene TRBV19 combines with J gene TRBJ1-1, with TRBD1 as a possible D gene (6 bases). The V gene lost 5 bases and the J gene lost 1 base, with 17 bases spanning the gap. The CDR3 has 16 amino acids. The germline CDR1 and CDR2 sequences are LNHDA and SQIVND (reference sequence). In DNA, the CDR3 is TGTGCCAGTAGTTTCACCTTACAGGGTACGAACACTGAAGCTTTCTTT. Protein: CASSFTLQGTNTEAFF.

In its sample, this clone was seen a few times. The J gene is TRBJ2-7, the V gene TRBV29-1; 7 bases map to TRBD2. CDR3 length: 16 amino acids. The V segment lost 1 base and the J segment 3 bases; nucleotides outside the gene matches: 12. The germline V gene encodes CDR1 SQVTM and CDR2 ANQGSEA. The CDR3 DNA follows: TGCAGCGTTGAAGCCCCGGCGGGAGCCAACCACTACGAGCAGTACTTC. It is translated as CSVEAPAGANHYEQYF.

This clone appeared a few times. This chain links TRBV28 with TRBJ2-7; D is perhaps TRBD2 (6 bases). In germline, CDR1 is MDHEN, CDR2 SYDVKM. V lost 2 bases to trimming and J lost 0 bases, with 8 bases between them. CDR3 length: 14 amino acids. In DNA form, the CDR3 reads TGTGCCAGCAGTTTAGGCGGGGTCTCCTACGAGCAGTACTTC. Its translation: CASSLGGVSYEQYF.

This clone was found a few times. V usage is TRBV19 and J usage is TRBJ1-5, with a possible D match to TRBD1 (6 bases). This CDR3 region has 16 residues. Between the trimmed V and J ends, which lost 3 bases and 0 bases, there was a span of 12 bases. Looked up from germline, CDR1 is LNHDA and CDR2 is SQIVND (reference sequence). The DNA of the CDR3 is TGTGCCAGTAGTATCGGGACAATCTATAGCAATCAGCCCCAGCATTTT. Its translation: CASSIGTIYSNQPQHF.

The genes are TRBV5-1 and TRBJ1-1; 8 nucleotides agree with TRBD1. CDR1 is SGHRS, CDR2 YFSETQ, per germline. This CDR3 region has 15 residues. Losses at the gene ends were 5 bases for V and 0 bases for J; bases not matched to a gene: 6. The CDR3 region is CASRQGAPMNTEAFF. The DNA of the CDR3 is TGCGCCAGCAGGCAGGGGGCACCCATGAACACTGAAGCTTTCTTT.

This clone was observed once. The chain has TRBV6-5 and TRBJ1-1; possible D gene TRBD1, 6 bases. This CDR3 spans 12 amino acids. The V end lost 7 bases, the J end lost 2 bases, and 8 bases lay between the germline ends. Germline CDR1 reads MNHEY; CDR2 reads SVGAGI. Here the CDR3 reads CASIGGNTEAFF. DNA for the CDR3: TGTGCCAGCATAGGGGGTAACACTGAAGCTTTCTTT.

This chain connects TRBV30 to TRBJ2-7, with D perhaps assigned TRBD1 or TRBD2 (5 bases each). V dropped 0 bases and J dropped 2 bases, with 17 bases sitting between them. CDR3 length equals 16 residues. The germline gives CDR1 GTSNPN, CDR2 SVGIG (reference sequence). The DNA of the CDR3 is TGTGCCTGGAGTGTAGGCGGTGCGTGGGGGACCTACGAGCAGTACTTC. It is translated as CAWSVGGAWGTYEQYF.

This clone showed up just a few times. The CDR3 is CASSDTAKGAGNTIYF. As DNA, the CDR3 is TGTGCCAGCAGTGATACCGCTAAGGGGGCTGGAAACACCATATATTTT. V usage is TRBV25-1 and J usage is TRBJ1-3, with a tentative D call TRBD1 (6 bases). The ends were cut back, 3 bases at V and 2 bases at J, with 14 bases in the middle. The CDR3 runs 16 residues. From germline, CDR1 is MGHDK and CDR2 SYGVNS.

In its sample, this clone was seen a few times. The chain links TRBV6-1 to TRBJ2-2, with D perhaps matching TRBD1 (5 bases). CDR1 and CDR2 from the germline V gene are MNHNS and SASEGT. The CDR3 totals 14 residues. The V and J ends lost 7 bases and 3 bases respectively, with 12 bases between them. The CDR3 is CASTGQSDTGELFF. CDR3 coding DNA: TGTGCCAGCACAGGGCAGTCAGACACCGGGGAGCTGTTTTTT.